Listed here are 28 T cell receptor beta chains from one sample, sequenced in a study of identical twins. TCRdb ran MiXCR on the 5' RACE reads and lists one entry per CDR3 protein. This sample yields about 340,000 distinct CDR3 sequences, of which roughly an eighth are seen a single time; 6% to 9% belongs to the top ten. The same specimen was also included in a second study, on yellow fever vaccine responses in identical twins.

The sequenced sample consisted of CD8+ T cells sorted from blood. Receptors were obtained from a woman aged 18-29 years in good health.

This clonotype turned up a few times. This rearrangement joins TRBV20-1 to TRBJ1-1; 11 nucleotides match TRBD1. Germline CDR1 reads DFQATT; CDR2 reads SNEGSKA (reference sequence). CDR3 length: 14 residues. The V and J ends lost 4 bases and 7 bases, in that order; junction bases with no gene match: 8. CDR3 protein: CSAIADRGRIEAFF. The CDR3 nucleotides read TGCAGTGCTATCGCGGACAGGGGGCGAATTGAAGCTTTCTTT.

On this clonotype itself: A much bigger clone sits one base away, suggesting this may be a read error. This chain connects TRBV12-3 or TRBV12-4 to TRBJ2-5; D may be TRBD1 or TRBD2 (5 bases each). The CDR3 has 14 residues. The CDR3 reads CTSSLNGARETQYF. The CDR3 DNA follows: TGTACCAGCAGTTTAAACGGGGCGAGGGAGACCCAGTACTTC.

This clonotype was seen at least ten times. The J gene is TRBJ2-5, the V gene TRBV4-2; possible D gene TRBD2, 6 bases. With 0 bases removed from V and 7 bases from J, the gap between germline ends came to 12 bases. The CDR3 has 14 residues. Germline V lookup: CDR1 LGHNA, CDR2 YNFKEQ. The CDR3 here is CASSQEGEVVTQYF. CDR3 nucleotide sequence: TGTGCCAGCAGCCAAGAAGGGGAGGTGGTGACCCAGTACTTC.

Ten or more counts support this clonotype. The gene calls are TRBV4-1 and TRBJ2-1; no clear D. The length of the CDR3 is 14 residues. V lost 0 bases to trimming and J lost 4 bases, with 7 bases between them. Germline loops: CDR1 MGHRA, CDR2 YSYEKL. CDR3 sequence: CASSQDFGYNEQFF. The CDR3 coding sequence is TGCGCCAGCAGCCAAGACTTCGGTTACAATGAGCAGTTCTTC.

This chain joins TRBV13 and TRBJ2-1; TRBD1 is a possible D gene (5 bases). Trimming removed 7 bases at V and 4 bases at J, with 11 bases between. The CDR3 extends over 13 amino acids. The germline CDR1 and CDR2 sequences are PRHDT and FYEKMQ (reference sequence). CDR3 sequence: CASTQRGYNEQFF. CDR3 in DNA: TGTGCCAGCACCCAAAGGGGTTACAATGAGCAGTTCTTC.

The chain uses TRBV11-3 and TRBJ1-4, with 10 bases that match TRBD1. The trim removed 3 bases at V and 6 bases at J, leaving 1 base unmatched. The germline V gene encodes CDR1 SGHNT and CDR2 YENEEA. The CDR3 sequence is 14 residues long. This CDR3 is CASSFGTGDEKLFF. The CDR3 DNA is TGTGCCAGCAGCTTTGGGACAGGGGATGAAAAACTGTTTTTT.

The genes are TRBV6-1 and TRBJ2-7, with 7 bases aligning to TRBD1. The CDR3 extends over 14 amino acids. After removal of 5 bases from V and 3 bases from J, the junction contained 7 bases not matched to a gene. Germline V gene lookup returns CDR1 MNHNS and CDR2 SASEGT. In nucleotides, the CDR3 is TGTGCCAGCAGTACCCGGGCAGGGGGCTACGAGCAGTACGTC. As protein: CASSTRAGGYEQYV.

This clonotype has a count of ten or more. The chain is built from TRBV10-3 and TRBJ2-7; the match to TRBD1 covers 11 bases. CDR1 and CDR2 (germline): ENHRY, SYGVKD. This CDR3 region has 14 residues. J lost 0 bases, V lost 6 bases, and 1 base had no gene match. This chain's CDR3 is CAIRGTGGSYEQYF. The CDR3 DNA is TGTGCCATCAGAGGGACAGGGGGCTCCTACGAGCAGTACTTC.

This clonotype was seen just once. This rearrangement joins TRBV27 to TRBJ2-7; 8 nucleotides line up with TRBD1. V shed 5 bases and J 2 bases; nucleotides not matched to a gene: 14. Per germline, CDR1 MNHEY and CDR2 SMNVEV (reference sequence). The CDR3 spans 17 residues. The CDR3 loop is CASSPTGQGACTYEQYF. As DNA, the CDR3 is TGTGCCAGCAGTCCCACCGGGCAGGGGGCATGTACCTACGAGCAGTACTTC.

This clonotype has more than one count but fewer than ten. This sequence joins TRBV9 and TRBJ2-3; possible D gene TRBD1, 5 bases. Germline CDR1 and CDR2: SGDLS and YYNGEE. V was clipped by 1 base and J by 2 bases, with 11 bases between them. The CDR3 runs 15 residues. The CDR3 sequence: CASSVYGAYTDTQYF. For the CDR3, the DNA is TGTGCCAGCAGCGTATATGGGGCTTACACAGATACGCAGTATTTT.

The gene calls are TRBV12-3 or TRBV12-4 and TRBJ2-1; 8 bases match TRBD2. The CDR3 has 16 amino acids. V dropped 3 bases and J dropped 4; count of bases not matched to a gene: 8. The CDR3: CASSFVGGASYNEQFF. DNA for the CDR3: TGTGCCAGCAGTTTCGTCGGGGGGGCCTCTTACAATGAGCAGTTCTTC.

The chain is built from TRBV2 and TRBJ2-1; 7 bases are shared with TRBD2. This CDR3 is 14 amino acids long. Germline V gene sequence: CDR1 SNHLY, CDR2 FYNNEI. The trim removed 6 bases at V and 5 bases at J, leaving 7 bases unmatched. The CDR3, as DNA: TGTGCCAGCAGCCCCGGGACTACTAACAATGAGCAGTTCTTC. Its protein is CASSPGTTNNEQFF.

This clonotype was seen at least ten times. The chain uses TRBV4-1 and TRBJ2-7, with D tentatively TRBD2 (5 bases). The CDR3 has 16 amino acids. CDR1 and CDR2 from the germline V gene are MGHRA and YSYEKL. The V gene lost 4 bases and the J gene lost 3 bases, with 19 bases spanning the gap. Here the CDR3 DNA reads TGCGCCAGCAGCCCTTTCCTACTAGAAAGATTCTACGAGCAGTACTTC. Its translation: CASSPFLLERFYEQYF.

This clonotype was detected only a few times. V and J are TRBV12-3 or TRBV12-4 and TRBJ2-6, with TRBD1 identical over 9 bases. J was trimmed by 4 bases and V by 6 bases; bases with no gene match: 4. CDR3 size: 15 residues. CDR3 sequence: CASRTGGEGANVLTF. The CDR3 coding sequence is TGTGCCAGCAGAACAGGGGGCGAAGGGGCCAACGTCCTGACTTTC.

This clonotype was seen more than once but under ten times. The CDR3, as DNA: TGTGCCAGCAGCAAAGAAAGGGGGGGCCTGTGGAATGAGCAGTTCTTC. Translated: CASSKERGGLWNEQFF. The chain joins TRBV5-6 to TRBJ2-1, with a weak D call TRBD2 (7 bases). The CDR3 is 16 residues long. Germline CDR1 and CDR2: SGHDT and YYEEEE. Between the trimmed V and J ends, which lost 4 bases and 7 bases, there was a span of 21 bases.

The rearrangement uses TRBV7-9 and TRBJ2-4; D remains ambiguous. CDR1 is SEHNR, CDR2 FQNEAQ, per germline (reference sequence). V dropped 5 bases and J dropped 4 bases, with 12 bases sitting between them. The CDR3 has 14 amino acids. CDR3 in DNA: TGTGCCAGCAGCGCCTCCTTGGAAAAAAACATTCAGTACTTC. It encodes CASSASLEKNIQYF.

The rearrangement uses TRBV12-3 or TRBV12-4 and TRBJ1-5; D uncertain. This CDR3 comprises 14 residues. The V gene lost 1 base and the J gene lost 4 bases, with 8 bases spanning the gap. The CDR3: CASSLDLGNQPQHF. In nucleotides, the CDR3 is TGTGCCAGCAGTTTAGATCTGGGGAATCAGCCCCAGCATTTT.

This clonotype showed up just a few times. The chain links TRBV12-3 or TRBV12-4 to TRBJ2-2; D gene uncertain. Trimming took 10 bases from V and 5 from J, leaving 8 bases between them. This CDR3 is 11 amino acids long. Here the CDR3 DNA reads TGTGCCACCCACCAGACCGGGGAGCTGTTTTTT. This codes for CATHQTGELFF.

The chain employs TRBV12-3 or TRBV12-4 and TRBJ2-1; weak D call: TRBD2 (5 bases). Trimming took off 6 bases at V and 0 bases at J, with 6 bases between the two ends. The CDR3 is made up of 13 amino acids. The CDR3: CASRDSSYNEQFF. CDR3 nucleotide sequence: TGTGCCAGCAGGGACTCCTCCTACAATGAGCAGTTCTTC.

The gene calls are TRBV4-1 and TRBJ2-7, with TRBD2 matching over 12 bases. The ends lost 3 bases at V and 7 bases at J; junction bases unmatched: 10. The CDR3 spans 16 residues. CDR1 is MGHRA, CDR2 YSYEKL, per germline. CDR3 DNA: TGCGCCAGCAGCCAGTCCGGGACTAGCGGGCGCCTGGAGCAGTACGTC. Translation gives CASSQSGTSGRLEQYV.

This clonotype was counted a few times. The V gene is TRBV20-1, the J gene TRBJ2-7; TRBD1 matches at 7 bases. The V and J ends lost 6 bases and 2 bases, in that order; junction bases with no gene match: 16. CDR3 length equals 16 residues. Germline loops: CDR1 DFQATT, CDR2 SNEGSKA (reference sequence). In DNA form, the CDR3 reads TGCAGTGCCTTGGGACAGTCCTCCTGGCCGGCCTACGAGCAGTACTTC. Its translation: CSALGQSSWPAYEQYF.

This sequence joins TRBV4-1 and TRBJ2-7, with 7 nucleotides matching TRBD1. The CDR3 consists of 14 residues. Per germline, CDR1 MGHRA and CDR2 YSYEKL. After removal of 2 bases from V and 3 bases from J, the junction contained 4 bases not matched to a gene. Here the CDR3 reads CASSQMTGSYEQYV. The DNA of the CDR3 is TGCGCCAGCAGCCAAATGACAGGGAGCTACGAGCAGTACGTC.

The chain links TRBV24-1 to TRBJ2-1; D might be TRBD1 (5 bases). The germline V and J ends were trimmed by 4 bases and 6 bases, with 9 bases remaining between them. The length of the CDR3 is 13 residues. CDR1 and CDR2 (germline): KGHDR, SFDVKD. The CDR3 coding sequence is TGTGCCACCAGTGACCCCGACAGCAATGAGCAGTTCTTC. This translates into CATSDPDSNEQFF.

J is TRBJ2-3 and V is TRBV7-9; 8 bases are a match to TRBD2. The germline V gene has CDR1 SEHNR and CDR2 FQNEAQ (reference sequence). J lost 3 bases, V lost 7 bases, and 9 bases had no gene match. This CDR3 region has 15 residues. This CDR3 reads CASIMAGGPTDTQYF. The CDR3 DNA sequence: TGTGCCAGCATCATGGCGGGGGGCCCAACAGATACGCAGTATTTT.

At least ten counts were recorded for this clonotype. The J gene is TRBJ2-3, the V gene TRBV12-3 or TRBV12-4; D gene unclear. The CDR3 length is 15 residues. Trimming took off 6 bases at V and 2 bases at J, with 15 bases between the two ends. The chain's CDR3 is CASSALRDLTDTQYF. The CDR3 DNA is TGTGCCAGCAGCGCCCTCAGAGATCTCACAGATACGCAGTATTTT.

This chain uses TRBV7-9 with TRBJ2-5; D unresolved. V was shortened by 5 bases and J by 0 bases, with 16 bases between the two germline ends. CDR3 length: 16 amino acids. Germline lookup yields CDR1 SEHNR and CDR2 FQNEAQ (reference sequence). CDR3 region: CASSIVSEAYQETQYF. CDR3 coding DNA: TGTGCCAGCAGCATCGTATCCGAAGCGTACCAAGAGACCCAGTACTTC.

This clonotype has only a few counts. This chain links TRBV2 with TRBJ1-1; weak D call: TRBD1 (6 bases). Trimming shortened V by 11 bases and J by 0 bases, and 10 bases separated the two germline ends. The CDR3 is made up of 12 amino acids. Germline values: CDR1 SNHLY, CDR2 FYNNEI. The CDR3 DNA is TGTGCCCCACAGGGAGTGAACACTGAAGCTTTCTTT. This gives the protein CAPQGVNTEAFF.

This clonotype was detected ten times or more. V usage is TRBV27 and J usage is TRBJ1-5; TRBD1 aligns across 8 bases. The CDR3 spans 15 residues. The germline CDR1 and CDR2 sequences are MNHEY and SMNVEV (reference sequence). J lost 4 bases, V lost 5 bases, and 7 bases had no gene match. This chain's CDR3 is CASSPDDRGNQPQHF. CDR3 nucleotides: TGTGCCAGCAGTCCCGATGACAGGGGTAATCAGCCCCAGCATTTT.